A selection of T cell receptor beta chains follows, all from one sample in a study of blood T cells in healthy people across ages. TCRdb re-derived calls from the 5' RACE reads in MiXCR, one entry per CDR3 protein. The sample includes hundreds of thousands of distinct CDR3 sequences, just under 25% seen only once; the top ten take 9% to 9.5%. The same sample was also used in a study of T cells of mothers and their children.

Sample: blood. These receptor sequences come from a boy between 10 and 17 years old in good health. Both conserved end residues are part of each CDR3. The D gene is left open where the match is weak. Only part of the rows carry a size: once, few, many, or a class if the clone is expanded.

CDR3 protein	CDR3 DNA	clone size	D gene	V gene	J gene
CASRPNFYEQYF	TGTGCCAGCAGACCCAACTTCTACGAGCAGTACTTC	NA	NA	TRBV6-4	TRBJ2-7
CASSFPSRGGYQEIQYF	TGTGCCAGCAGTTTCCCTTCAAGGGGCGGGTACCAAGAGATCCAGTACTTC	NA	NA	TRBV28	TRBJ2-5
CASFLGGYTEAFF	TGTGCCAGCTTCCTGGGGGGATACACTGAAGCTTTCTTT	NA	NA	TRBV6-2/TRBV6-3	TRBJ1-1
CAGCRAASCEQYF	TGTGCCGGCTGTAGGGCAGCCTCCTGCGAGCAGTACTTC	NA	NA	TRBV2	TRBJ2-7
CASREGLGSRSEQFF	TGTGCCAGCAGGGAGGGGCTCGGGAGTAGAAGTGAGCAGTTCTTC	few	NA	TRBV27	TRBJ2-1
CASSSPLAGSDTQYF	TGTGCCAGCAGCTCCCCCCTAGCGGGATCAGATACGCAGTATTTT	NA	TRBD2	TRBV5-5	TRBJ2-3
CASSLKTFSPRGYTF	TGTGCCAGCAGTTTAAAGACTTTCTCCCCAAGGGGCTACACCTTC	few	NA	TRBV27	TRBJ1-2
CASSPTTGETNYGYTF	TGTGCCAGCAGCCCCACGACAGGGGAGACTAACTATGGCTACACCTTC	few	TRBD1	TRBV6-2/TRBV6-3	TRBJ1-2
CSVTSASTDTQYF	TGCAGCGTAACTAGCGCCTCCACAGATACGCAGTATTTT	NA	TRBD2	TRBV29-1	TRBJ2-3
CSVKYGASGDYEQYF	TGCAGCGTTAAGTACGGGGCTAGCGGGGACTACGAGCAGTACTTC	few	TRBD2	TRBV29-1	TRBJ2-7
CSVDRTGKNEQYF	TGCAGCGTTGATAGGACAGGGAAGAACGAGCAGTACTTC	NA	TRBD1	TRBV29-1	TRBJ2-7
CASSQRGNSGNTIYF	TGTGCCAGCAGCCAAAGGGGGAACTCTGGAAACACCATATATTTT	NA	NA	TRBV3-1	TRBJ1-3
CASSRPDGSYEQYF	TGTGCCAGCAGTAGACCGGACGGATCCTACGAGCAGTACTTC	NA	NA	TRBV6-2/TRBV6-3	TRBJ2-7
CASSRLGGSMNTEAFF	TGCGCCAGCAGCCGTCTCGGGGGGTCAATGAACACTGAAGCTTTCTTT	NA	NA	TRBV10-2	TRBJ1-1
CATSSLAGANNEQFF	TGTGCCACCAGCAGTTTAGCGGGAGCAAACAATGAGCAGTTCTTC	NA	TRBD2	TRBV15	TRBJ2-1
CASSFGTVGVDTQYF	TGTGCCAGCAGCTTTGGGACAGTTGGAGTGGATACGCAGTATTTT	NA	TRBD1	TRBV7-8	TRBJ2-3
CASSLYREAKNIQYF	TGTGCCAGCAGTTTATACAGGGAGGCCAAAAACATTCAGTACTTC	NA	NA	TRBV27	TRBJ2-4
CASSPLGLVNTQYF	TGTGCCAGCAGCCCCTTGGGGCTCGTAAATACGCAGTATTTT	NA	NA	TRBV7-2	TRBJ2-3
CASSPLDYQETQYF	TGCGCCAGCAGCCCCCTGGACTATCAAGAGACCCAGTACTTC	NA	NA	TRBV4-1	TRBJ2-5
CASGNLAQLTGELFF	TGTGCCAGCGGGAATCTAGCGCAACTCACCGGGGAGCTGTTTTTT	NA	NA	TRBV7-9	TRBJ2-2
CASRRGGYWREGLTDTQYF	TGTGCCAGCAGGCGGGGTGGATATTGGCGGGAGGGACTCACAGATACGCAGTATTTT	few	TRBD2	TRBV7-2	TRBJ2-3
CASSQVGRVDEQFF	TGCGCCAGCAGCCAAGTTGGGCGAGTCGATGAGCAGTTCTTC	few	NA	TRBV4-3	TRBJ2-1
CASSEWVVTDTQYF	TGTGCCAGCAGCGAATGGGTTGTCACAGATACGCAGTATTTT	many	NA	TRBV2	TRBJ2-3
CASSPYRGREGSNEQFF	TGTGCCAGCTCACCGTACAGGGGGCGGGAAGGCAGCAATGAGCAGTTCTTC	NA	TRBD1	TRBV18	TRBJ2-1
CSVDGSVVNEQFF	TGCAGCGTTGACGGGTCGGTAGTCAATGAGCAGTTCTTC	few	NA	TRBV29-1	TRBJ2-1
CSAGSGELPYNEQFF	TGCAGTGCTGGTAGCGGGGAGCTCCCATACAATGAGCAGTTCTTC	few	TRBD2	TRBV20-1	TRBJ2-1
CASSLLVAGGPYEQFF	TGTGCCAGCAGCTTATTGGTTGCGGGAGGGCCGTATGAGCAGTTCTTC	once	TRBD2	TRBV7-8	TRBJ2-1
CASSLYDNNEQFF	TGTGCCAGCAGTTTATACGATAACAATGAGCAGTTCTTC	few	NA	TRBV27	TRBJ2-1
CAISDAGGQETQYF	TGTGCCATCAGTGATGCAGGGGGCCAAGAGACCCAGTACTTC	NA	TRBD1	TRBV10-3	TRBJ2-5
CSVEDPTTSGDYEQYF	TGCAGCGTTGAAGACCCGACGACTAGCGGGGACTACGAGCAGTACTTC	NA	TRBD2	TRBV29-1	TRBJ2-7
CASSPGAQGDGYTF	TGCGCCAGCAGCCCGGGGGCTCAGGGAGATGGCTACACCTTC	NA	NA	TRBV5-1	TRBJ1-2
CASSGDRGRGTDTQYF	TGTGCCAGCAGTGGCGACAGGGGGCGCGGCACAGATACGCAGTATTTT	few	TRBD1	TRBV2	TRBJ2-3
CASTKWTSPFTREGTQYF	TGTGCCAGCACCAAATGGACATCACCCTTCACTCGGGAAGGGACCCAGTACTTC	few	NA	TRBV5-6	TRBJ2-5